This TCR beta chain originates from a study of beta chain features in type 1 diabetes. Study-wide results and limits: Across all four CD4+ subsets, people with type 1 diabetes showed modestly shorter TCRB CDR3s. Across patients, naive, central memory and Treg TCRB repertoires exhibited apparently greater similarity than was observed across healthy donors.

Reverse transcribing all isolated RNA meant expressed TCRB transcripts were sequenced. This table comes from immunoSEQ multiplex PCR, and its TCRdb copy is limited to in-frame clones, with some not included. This table holds around 40,000 clones, about 66% found once. Staining for CD45RO/CCR7/CD25/CD127/CD95/CD27 allowed sorting of CD4+ naive, central memory, regulatory and stem cell-like memory cells. Sorting produced populations that all topped 98% purity. CDR3 length: 15 amino acids. CDR1 is SNHLY and CDR2 is FYNNEI in the germline V gene. Trimming took 9 bases from V and 0 from J; bases not matched to a gene: 10. Details on this clone: No antigen is known for it.

Sequencing used Tregs from blood. The sequence derives from a woman aged 18-35 years with type 1 diabetes. The rearrangement links TRBV2 to TRBJ2-7; TRBD2 matches 8 bases. CDR3 region: CASNRPGTSSYEQYF. CDR3 bases: TGTGCCAGTAACCGACCCGGGACTAGCTCCTACGAGCAGTACTTC.